Listed below are T cell receptor beta chains from one sample, sequenced in a study of OX40 agonist ivuxolimab in advanced cancers. The table came from immunoSEQ multiplex PCR; TCRdb's copy has only in-frame clones and leaves some out. The sample shows around 77,000 clones, 85% to 90% of them seen only once. Source: CD4+ or CD8+ T cells sorted from blood, taken in a trial of the OX40 agonist ivuxolimab. The receptors originated from an adult with an advanced solid tumor such as melanoma, head and neck, liver or kidney cancer. Each CDR3 is given with its conserved first and last residue. Fields, in order: clone size, V gene, J gene, D gene, CDR3 protein, CDR3 DNA. The D gene is left open where the match is weak. Clone size is stated in some rows and not others, as once, few, many or a class when expanded.

.	TRBV6-6	TRBJ2-3	TRBD2	CASAASGGAGTDTQYF	TGTGCCAGCGCGGCTAGCGGGGGGGCGGGCACAGATACGCAGTATTTT
.	TRBV5-6	TRBJ2-6	.	CASSRRDSGANVLTF	TGTGCCAGCAGCCGACGGGACTCTGGGGCCAACGTCCTGACTTTC
.	TRBV13	TRBJ2-7	.	CASSLPGTYEQYF	TGTGCCAGCAGCTTACCCGGGACCTACGAGCAGTACTTC
once	TRBV19	TRBJ1-3	TRBD1	CASSPADRPGNTIYF	TGTGCCAGTAGTCCTGCGGACAGGCCCGGAAACACCATATATTTT
.	TRBV7-9	TRBJ2-1	.	CASGRSYNEQFF	TGTGCCAGCGGCAGATCCTACAATGAGCAGTTCTTC
.	TRBV28	TRBJ1-2	.	CASSLQGLGYTF	TGTGCCAGCAGCCTCCAGGGGTTAGGCTACACCTTC
.	TRBV29-1	TRBJ1-5	.	CSVGARDQPQHF	TGCAGCGTTGGGGCGAGGGATCAGCCCCAGCATTTT
.	TRBV6-5	TRBJ1-1	.	CASSYPGKKGTEAFF	TGTGCCAGCAGTTACCCCGGGAAAAAGGGCACTGAAGCTTTCTTT
few	TRBV18	TRBJ1-3	.	CASSPEFSGNTIYF	TGTGCCAGCTCACCTGAATTCTCTGGAAACACCATATATTTT
once	TRBV7-2	TRBJ1-2	TRBD1	CASSPDRGVLYGYTF	TGTGCCAGCAGCCCGGACAGGGGGGTCCTGTATGGCTACACCTTC
.	TRBV4-1	TRBJ2-1	TRBD2	CASSQNAGTSTYNEQFF	TGCGCCAGCAGCCAAAACGCCGGGACTAGTACGTACAATGAGCAGTTCTTC
few	TRBV19	TRBJ1-4	TRBD1	CASRRQGTNEKLFF	TGTGCCAGTAGGAGACAGGGGACTAATGAAAAACTGTTTTTT
.	TRBV6-5	TRBJ1-2	.	CASSSSSRTDGYTF	TGTGCCAGCAGTTCGAGCAGTCGGACCGATGGCTACACCTTC
few	TRBV19	TRBJ1-1	TRBD1	CASSIGNPGGNTEAFF	TGTGCCAGTAGTATAGGAAACCCAGGGGGAAACACTGAAGCTTTCTTT
few	TRBV6-6	TRBJ1-5	.	CASRLRTDFNQPQHF	TGTGCCAGCAGATTGCGGACAGACTTCAATCAGCCCCAGCATTTT